The sequence of this T cell receptor beta chain was determined in a study of T cell responses to AZD1222 COVID-19 vaccine. Generated by immunoSEQ multiplex PCR, the TCRdb table keeps only in-frame clones and is missing some. This table holds 70,000 to 95,000 clones, 85% to 90% found once. As for this clone: What it binds is not known.

Study-wide findings and caveats: There were repertoire samples only from the period after the peak T cell response. A mostly white British donor set with more females was recruited, and clonal diversity was possibly underestimated. As reported, nearly half of all spike-specific TCRs target variant regions that are unmutated.

Looked up from germline, CDR1 is SGHTA and CDR2 is FQGTGA. CDR3 length equals 14 residues. V dropped 6 bases and J dropped 6; count of bases not matched to a gene: 6. This material consisted of peripheral blood, taken on day 0 of MenACWY control vaccination. This sequence was found in an adult in good health. The chain has TRBV7-3 and TRBJ2-2, with 8 bases identical to TRBD1. CDR3 in DNA: TGTGCCAGCAGACCGGACAGGGCTGCCGGGGAGCTGTTTTTT. Protein product: CASRPDRAAGELFF.